This passage covers 28 T cell receptor beta chains from one sample sequenced in a study of T-cell reconstitution after alpha-beta-depleted transplantation in children. Preparation of the TCRbeta library involved a method that used unique molecular identifiers. MiXCR was run by TCRdb on the PCR reads, yielding one entry per CDR3 protein. The sample lists about 350,000 distinct CDR3 sequences, 15% to 20% occurring once. Sample: PBMCs, mostly from graft donor cells, taken 360 days after TCRalphabeta/CD19-depleted stem cell transplant. These TCRs come from a male patient aged 2 to 9 who had a stem cell transplant for acute lymphoblastic leukemia, so the T cells may come from the graft donor.

The chain carries TRBV28 and TRBJ2-4; D gene ambiguous. Trimming took 1 base from V and 0 from J, leaving 13 bases between them. The CDR3 is 17 residues long. Germline V CDR1 and CDR2: MDHEN, SYDVKM. CDR3 in amino acids: CASSLLKTAIAKNIQYF. As DNA, the CDR3 is TGTGCCAGCAGTTTATTAAAGACTGCAATAGCCAAAAACATTCAGTACTTC. Using reference TRBV28 and TRBJ2-4 for the parts outside the CDR3, the full variable domain is DVKVTQSSRYLVKRTGEKVFLECVQDMDHENMFWYRQDPGLGLRLIYFSYDVKMKEKGDIPEGYSVSREKKERFSLILESASTNQTSMYLCASSLLKTAIAKNIQYFGAGTRLSVL.

There are a few counts of this clonotype. This chain connects TRBV4-2 to TRBJ2-3; D tentatively fits TRBD1 or TRBD2 (5 bases each). The CDR3 totals 14 residues. Trimming shortened V by 2 bases and J by 6 bases, and 12 bases separated the two germline ends. CDR1 LGHNA and CDR2 YNFKEQ come from the germline V gene. The CDR3 sequence: CASSQSGTGDTQYF. The CDR3, as DNA: TGTGCCAGCAGCCAATCCGGGACGGGGGATACGCAGTATTTT.

V usage is TRBV4-1 and J usage is TRBJ2-1; maybe TRBD2 (6 bases). Germline V gene data show CDR1 as MGHRA and CDR2 as YSYEKL. V lost 4 bases, J lost 1 base, and 11 bases lay in between. The CDR3 is 15 amino acids. This CDR3 reads CASSPLLASYNEQFF. The CDR3, as DNA: TGCGCCAGCAGCCCCCTCCTAGCGTCCTACAATGAGCAGTTCTTC.

This clonotype came up a few times. The chain carries TRBV4-1 and TRBJ2-1, with D possibly being TRBD1 (6 bases). V shed 6 bases and J shed 4 bases, with 10 bases lying between them. The CDR3 covers 13 residues. Germline lookup yields CDR1 MGHRA and CDR2 YSYEKL. The CDR3 region has the DNA TGCGCCAGCAGGCCCGGACAGTACAATGAGCAGTTCTTC. This codes for CASRPGQYNEQFF.

The chain joins TRBV27 to TRBJ2-1; D ambiguous. Trimming stripped 1 base from V and 7 bases from J, with 11 bases between. The CDR3 is made up of 14 amino acids. Germline lookup yields CDR1 MNHEY and CDR2 SMNVEV (reference sequence). The CDR3: CASSLWGGINEQFF. CDR3 sequence (DNA): TGTGCCAGCAGTTTATGGGGTGGAATTAATGAGCAGTTCTTC.

The V gene is TRBV28, the J gene TRBJ2-4, with 16 bases matching TRBD2. The CDR3 sequence is 19 residues long. J gave up 5 bases and V 4 bases, and 11 bases lay outside the gene matches. CDR1 and CDR2 (germline): MDHEN, SYDVKM. CDR3 bases: TGTGCCAGCAGTTCTCGACAAGCCGGGACTAGCGGGAGGGAAAACATTCAGTACTTC. Translation: CASSSRQAGTSGRENIQYF.

This clonotype was observed many times. V and J are TRBV7-2 and TRBJ2-1; TRBD1 is a possible D gene (6 bases). CDR1 and CDR2 (germline): SGHTA, FQGNSA. The CDR3 totals 12 residues. The V and J ends lost 3 bases and 10 bases respectively, with 10 bases between them. Here the CDR3 DNA reads TGTGCCAGCAGCTTCGACAGGAGAGAGCAGTTCTTC. Translated: CASSFDRREQFF.

This clonotype was observed a few times. The chain recombines TRBV28 with TRBJ2-7, with 7 positions matching TRBD2. In germline, CDR1 is MDHEN, CDR2 SYDVKM. The CDR3 spans 14 residues. The ends lost 6 bases at V and 4 bases at J; junction bases unmatched: 9. Here the CDR3 reads CASRPGRAPYEQYF. CDR3 DNA: TGTGCCAGCAGACCGGGGAGGGCCCCTTACGAGCAGTACTTC.

This clonotype appeared a few times. The rearrangement joins TRBV6-2 or TRBV6-3 to TRBJ2-7; D might be TRBD2 (6 bases). The germline V gene encodes CDR1 MNHEY and CDR2 SVGEGT. This CDR3 spans 14 amino acids. The V and J ends lost 1 base and 2 bases respectively, with 9 bases between them. The CDR3, as DNA: TGTGCCAGCAGTTACTGGCGGGGAACCTACGAGCAGTACTTC. This gives the protein CASSYWRGTYEQYF.

This clonotype appeared many times. The rearrangement uses TRBV5-1 and TRBJ2-2, with D unclear. The V gene lost 5 bases and the J gene lost 3 bases, with 8 bases spanning the gap. CDR1 SGHRS and CDR2 YFSETQ come from the germline V gene. The CDR3 covers 13 residues. In DNA form, the CDR3 reads TGCGCCAGCAGGGGTATGGACACCGGGGAGCTGTTTTTT. This codes for CASRGMDTGELFF. The whole variable domain, remainder taken from reference TRBV5-1 and TRBJ2-2, is KAGVTQTPRYLIKTRGQQVTLSCSPISGHRSVSWYQQTPGQGLQFLFEYFSETQRNKGNFPGRFSGRQFSNSRSEMNVSTLELGDSALYLCASRGMDTGELFFGEGSRLTVL.

This clonotype was seen at least ten times. The chain employs TRBV4-3 and TRBJ2-4; 8 bases map to TRBD2. The trim removed 1 base at V and 5 bases at J, leaving 7 bases unmatched. The CDR3 is made up of 16 amino acids. The germline V gene encodes CDR1 LGHNA and CDR2 YSLEER. The DNA of the CDR3 is TGCGCCAGCAGCCAAGGAAGAGCGGGAGCGGAAAACATTCAGTACTTC. Amino acids: CASSQGRAGAENIQYF.

This clonotype has ten or more counts. The CDR3 protein is CASRQQGRITEAFF. The CDR3 nucleotides are TGTGCCAGCAGACAACAGGGAAGGATCACTGAAGCTTTCTTT. The chain carries TRBV12-3 or TRBV12-4 and TRBJ1-1, with TRBD1 as a possible D gene (6 bases). V was clipped by 6 bases and J by 4 bases, with 15 bases between them. CDR3 size: 14 residues.

Turning to this clonotype: Being one base from a much bigger clone, this may be a read error. The chain links TRBV20-1 to TRBJ2-4; 12 bases map to TRBD2. CDR3 length: 14 amino acids. The germline V gene has CDR1 DFQATT and CDR2 SNEGSKA (reference sequence). CDR3 residues: CSARSRTSGNILYF. In DNA form, the CDR3 reads TGCAGTGCTAGATCAAGGACTAGCGGGAACATTCTGTACTTC.

This rearrangement joins TRBV6-5 to TRBJ2-7; 10 bases fit TRBD2. The junction had 12 bases not matched to a gene; V was cut back by 1 base and J by 6 bases. The germline CDR1 and CDR2 sequences are MNHEY and SVGAGI. This CDR3 is built from 17 residues. The CDR3 region is CASSYFSGTSVPGEQYF. In nucleotides, the CDR3 is TGTGCCAGCAGTTACTTTTCCGGGACTAGCGTCCCCGGCGAGCAGTACTTC.

This clonotype was detected ten times or more. The rearrangement links TRBV12-3 or TRBV12-4 to TRBJ2-1; 8 nucleotides align to TRBD1. The CDR3 has 15 residues. The J segment lost 12 bases and the V segment lost 5 bases, leaving 15 bases of the junction unmatched. CDR3 in DNA: TGTGCCAGCAGTCCCGAGACAGGGGTGGGATTTCGGCAGTTCTTC. Protein product: CASSPETGVGFRQFF.

This clonotype showed up just a few times. The genes are TRBV12-3 or TRBV12-4 and TRBJ1-6; D gene ambiguous. Trimming removed 2 bases at V and 0 bases at J, with 8 bases between. The CDR3 has 16 amino acids. The CDR3 coding sequence is TGTGCCAGCAGTTTACGGGTGAGCTCCTATAATTCACCCCTCCACTTT. Translated: CASSLRVSSYNSPLHF.

CDR3 nucleotides: TGTGCCAGCGGGGATCATAGCGGGATTGTCACAGATACGCAGTATTTT. It encodes CASGDHSGIVTDTQYF. This rearrangement joins TRBV4-2 to TRBJ2-3, with 8 positions matching TRBD2. CDR1 and CDR2 (germline): LGHNA, YNFKEQ. The V and J ends lost 8 bases and 2 bases, in that order; junction bases with no gene match: 12. CDR3 length: 16 residues.

CDR3 bases: TGCAGTGCGGAGGGGGGGTACGGGAAGGAGACCCAGTACTTC. Protein product: CSAEGGYGKETQYF. This chain links TRBV20-1 with TRBJ2-5; a possible D gene is TRBD2 (7 bases). Per germline, CDR1 DFQATT and CDR2 SNEGSKA (reference sequence). This CDR3 spans 14 amino acids. V lost 6 bases to trimming and J lost 5 bases, with 19 bases between them.

The V call is TRBV3-1, the J call TRBJ2-4; TRBD1 is a possible D gene (6 bases). The CDR3 loop spans 13 amino acids. Germline CDR1 and CDR2: LGHDT and YNNKEL (reference sequence). With 4 bases removed from V and 6 bases from J, the gap between germline ends came to 10 bases. The CDR3 sequence is CASSPDRPNIQYF. The CDR3 nucleotides read TGTGCCAGCAGCCCGGACAGACCAAACATTCAGTACTTC. The entire variable domain, with the rest obtained from reference TRBV3-1 and TRBJ2-4, is as follows: DTAVSQTPKYLVTQMGNDKSIKCEQNLGHDTMYWYKQDSKKFLKIMFSYNNKELIINETVPNRFSPKSPDKAHLNLHINSLELGDSAVYFCASSPDRPNIQYFGAGTRLSVL.

This chain links TRBV3-1 with TRBJ2-7; TRBD1 might be the D (9 bases). The germline V and J ends were trimmed by 1 base and 2 bases, with 18 bases remaining between them. CDR3 length equals 17 residues. Germline V gene sequence: CDR1 LGHDT, CDR2 YNNKEL (reference sequence). In DNA, the CDR3 is TGTGCCAGCAGCCAAGCACAGGGGGCGGGGGGACCCTACGAGCAGTACTTC. Amino acids: CASSQAQGAGGPYEQYF.

This clonotype was observed a few times. The genes are TRBV28 and TRBJ2-7, with D perhaps given as TRBD1 or TRBD2 (5 bases each). The V end was cut by 8 bases, the J end by 1 base, with 9 bases between. Per germline, CDR1 MDHEN and CDR2 SYDVKM. The CDR3 consists of 12 residues. This chain's CDR3 is CASGTESYEQYF. CDR3 DNA: TGTGCCAGCGGGACCGAATCCTACGAGCAGTACTTC.

This clonotype occurred a few times. The chain combines TRBV18 with TRBJ2-5; a possible D gene is TRBD2 (6 bases). Germline CDR1 and CDR2: KGHSH and LQKENI. V was pared by 6 bases and J by 2 bases, with 16 bases between. The CDR3 extends over 15 amino acids. CDR3 region: CASSPTGLLQETQYF. The CDR3 DNA follows: TGTGCCAGCTCCCCCACAGGACTACTACAAGAGACCCAGTACTTC.

This sequence joins TRBV12-3 or TRBV12-4 and TRBJ1-1; unclear D gene. The ends were cut back, 1 base at V and 1 base at J, with 7 bases in the middle. The CDR3 has 14 residues. The CDR3 nucleotides are TGTGCCAGCAGTTTAGAGGTTACGAACACTGAAGCTTTCTTT. As protein: CASSLEVTNTEAFF.

This sequence joins TRBV7-3 and TRBJ2-1; 8 bases agree with TRBD2. The V gene end was trimmed by 0 bases and the J gene end by 5 bases; junction bases not matched to a gene: 3. CDR3 length: 15 amino acids. Germline CDR1 reads SGHTA; CDR2 reads FQGTGA. The CDR3 reads CASSLTGTRDNEQFF. The CDR3 bases are TGTGCCAGCAGCTTAACCGGGACTAGGGACAATGAGCAGTTCTTC.

Only a few counts were recorded for this clonotype. The V call is TRBV7-8, the J call TRBJ2-6; 8 bases are a match to TRBD1. Germline values: CDR1 SGHVS, CDR2 FQNEAQ. The CDR3 is 17 amino acids. After removal of 6 bases from V and 3 bases from J, the junction contained 10 bases not matched to a gene. The CDR3 is CASRLTRGRGGANVLTF. The CDR3 DNA is TGTGCCAGCAGGCTAACCAGGGGGCGCGGTGGGGCCAACGTCCTGACTTTC.

This chain links TRBV6-2 or TRBV6-3 with TRBJ2-7; 7 positions match TRBD1. Germline lookup yields CDR1 MNHEY and CDR2 SVGEGT. Losses at the gene ends were 5 bases for V and 1 base for J; bases not matched to a gene: 11. The CDR3 consists of 16 residues. The CDR3 sequence: CASSTPPGQISYEQYF. DNA for the CDR3: TGTGCCAGCAGTACCCCACCGGGACAGATATCCTACGAGCAGTACTTC.

The gene calls are TRBV27 and TRBJ1-1, with 9 positions matching TRBD1. V shed 0 bases and J 3 bases; nucleotides not matched to a gene: 20. The germline V gene encodes CDR1 MNHEY and CDR2 SMNVEV (reference sequence). There are 21 residues in the CDR3. The CDR3 reads CASSLSTPLLIQGAMDTEAFF. Written as DNA, the CDR3 is TGTGCCAGCAGTTTATCCACGCCTCTCCTCATACAGGGGGCGATGGACACTGAAGCTTTCTTT.

The chain employs TRBV4-3 and TRBJ2-7; unclear D gene. CDR3 length: 14 amino acids. Between the trimmed V and J ends, which lost 4 bases and 4 bases, there was a span of 14 bases. Germline CDR1 and CDR2: LGHNA and YSLEER. This CDR3 reads CASSPAMVGYEQYF. The CDR3 DNA reads TGCGCCAGCAGCCCGGCTATGGTGGGATACGAGCAGTACTTC.